This T cell receptor beta chain was obtained from a study of post-analysis software for immune sequencing data. As for the study in general: Both relapsing-remitting and secondary progressive multiple sclerosis featured among the disease courses, as did progressive-relapsing multiple sclerosis.

General study results and limits: Strong co-clustering by F measure was evident for samples that had been prepared in the same batch. The normalized Chao1 diversity of multiple sclerosis patients was significantly lower than that of controls.

Concerning this clonotype itself: Its specificity is not known.

Unique molecular identifiers were built into the TCR beta cDNA libraries. Researchers reported 400,000 to 600,000 cDNA molecules coming from around 1 to 9.1 million T cells. In TCRdb, the PCR reads were re-called with MiXCR into one record per CDR3 protein. The sample includes 350,000 to 450,000 distinct CDR3 sequences, less than 40% of them seen just once. The TCR originated in a girl aged 2-10 years with multiple sclerosis. The sample taken for sequencing was blood.

The CDR3 sequence: CASSPAPGGSSYEQYF. The DNA for the CDR3 is TGCGCCAGCAGCCCAGCCCCGGGGGGGAGCTCCTACGAGCAGTACTTC. The J gene is TRBJ2-7, the V gene TRBV4-1; the match to TRBD2 covers 8 bases. The germline V gene has CDR1 MGHRA and CDR2 YSYEKL. V was pared by 4 bases and J by 0 bases, with 8 bases of the junction left unmatched. There are 16 residues in the CDR3.